This paragraph covers one T cell receptor beta chain sequence. This specimen belongs to a study of PD-L1 blockade in urothelial cancer. The overall study: The patients' atezolizumab therapy, 1,200 mg intravenously every 3 weeks, started at some point between 2014 and 2015. Blood was subjected to analysis at 3 weeks (second dose) and 6 weeks following treatment start. Blood samples contained a median about 150,000 T cells.

The germline V gene has CDR1 MDHEN and CDR2 SYDVKM. The CDR3 spans 15 residues. The V gene end was trimmed by 3 bases and the J gene end by 10 bases; junction bases not matched to a gene: 9. Spike-ins of synthetic TCR analog templates went into each PCR. Sequencing was performed with immunoSEQ multiplex PCR; in TCRdb, only in-frame clones are kept and a portion is missing. The table has 35,000 to 40,000 clones, 65% to 85% seen once. This chain uses TRBV28 with TRBJ2-6; 7 bases are a match to TRBD1. The material was PBMCs, obtained around atezolizumab (anti-PD-L1) treatment. The TCR comes from a man between 60 and 70 years old with urothelial cancer. DNA of the CDR3: TGTGCCAGCAGTTTGACAGGGCGTCAAGTAAACGTCCTGACTTTC. This codes for CASSLTGRQVNVLTF.